Listed here are 15 T cell receptor beta chains from one sample, sequenced in a study of T cells after yellow fever vaccination. Via MiXCR, TCRdb re-called the 5' RACE reads, giving one row per CDR3 protein. Of some 340,000 distinct CDR3 sequences listed, about 10% were seen once; the top ten hold about 3%. Sample: CD4+ T cells sorted from PBMCs, taken 45 days after the yellow fever booster vaccination. The receptors were sampled from a man aged 18 to 30 who received the YFV17D yellow fever vaccine.

In this sample, this clonotype turned up many times. The CDR3 bases are TGTGCCAGCAGGCGAATGGCAGGGTCGGGCAATCAGCCCCAGCATTTT. This gives the protein CASRRMAGSGNQPQHF. The chain combines TRBV6-6 with TRBJ1-5; D might be TRBD1 (5 bases). Trimming shortened V by 6 bases and J by 2 bases, and 17 bases separated the two germline ends. This CDR3 spans 16 amino acids. Germline V gene sequence: CDR1 MNHNY, CDR2 SVGAGI (reference sequence).

V and J are TRBV28 and TRBJ1-1; no reliable D call. The V end was cut by 1 base, the J end by 8 bases, with 5 bases between. Germline CDR1 MDHEN, CDR2 SYDVKM. This CDR3 has 11 residues. The CDR3 loop reads CASSLFQEAFF. Here the CDR3 DNA reads TGTGCCAGCAGTTTATTCCAAGAAGCTTTCTTT.

The rearrangement joins TRBV12-3 or TRBV12-4 to TRBJ2-4, with D unclear. V lost 5 bases, J lost 0 bases, and 14 bases lay in between. The CDR3 consists of 16 residues. The CDR3 here is CASSPPASRAKNIQYF. For the CDR3, the DNA is TGTGCCAGCAGTCCCCCAGCGAGCAGAGCCAAAAACATTCAGTACTTC.

The genes are TRBV11-2 and TRBJ1-1, with D unresolved. V lost 1 base and J lost 8, with 17 bases in between. The CDR3 sequence is 15 residues long. Germline V lookup: CDR1 SGHAT, CDR2 FQNNGV. The CDR3 sequence is CASSLGWSAGGEAFF. The CDR3 nucleotides read TGTGCCAGCAGCTTAGGCTGGTCGGCAGGCGGGGAAGCTTTCTTT.

This clonotype was observed a few times. The V gene is TRBV9, the J gene TRBJ2-7, with unresolved D. CDR3 length equals 15 residues. CDR1 is SGDLS and CDR2 is YYNGEE in the germline V gene. Between the trimmed V and J ends, which lost 0 bases and 2 bases, there was a span of 12 bases. The CDR3 DNA is TGTGCCAGCAGCGTAGATCCGAGACACGCCTACGAGCAGTACTTC. Amino acids: CASSVDPRHAYEQYF.

This chain connects TRBV9 to TRBJ1-2; a possible D gene is TRBD1 (5 bases). The CDR3 length is 14 residues. V shed 0 bases and J shed 2 bases, with 8 bases lying between them. Germline assignment: CDR1 SGDLS and CDR2 YYNGEE. CDR3 DNA sequence: TGTGCCAGCAGCGTAGATCCAGGGAACTATGGCTACACCTTC. Residues: CASSVDPGNYGYTF.

The rearrangement links TRBV10-3 to TRBJ2-3, with a possible D match to TRBD2 (6 bases). CDR3 size: 16 residues. The V gene lost 0 bases and the J gene lost 0 bases, with 10 bases spanning the gap. Germline lookup yields CDR1 ENHRY and CDR2 SYGVKD. For the CDR3, the DNA is TGTGCCATCAGTGAGTCGGTAGGGACTAGCACAGATACGCAGTATTTT. Amino acid sequence: CAISESVGTSTDTQYF.

This clonotype was counted only a few times. This chain links TRBV6-1 with TRBJ2-1; D unresolved. Deletions cut 6 bases from V and 0 bases from J, with 9 bases between. The CDR3 is 14 residues long. The V gene's germline CDR1 is MNHNS and CDR2 SASEGT. The CDR3 spells CASSVQSSYNEQFF. DNA of the CDR3: TGTGCCAGCAGCGTACAGAGCTCCTACAATGAGCAGTTCTTC.

There are many counts of this clonotype. V and J are TRBV27 and TRBJ1-6; D remains ambiguous. V was clipped by 6 bases and J by 0 bases, with 12 bases between them. The CDR3 extends over 16 amino acids. Germline values: CDR1 MNHEY, CDR2 SMNVEV (reference sequence). CDR3 amino acids: CASRPPGSSYNSPLHF. The CDR3 bases are TGTGCCAGCAGGCCCCCCGGGAGCTCCTATAATTCACCCCTCCACTTT.

In its sample, this clonotype was seen a few times. The J gene is TRBJ1-3, the V gene TRBV12-3 or TRBV12-4, with D unclear. Between the trimmed V and J ends, which lost 3 bases and 0 bases, there was a span of 6 bases. This CDR3 region has 14 residues. The CDR3 here is CASSFEISGNTIYF. The CDR3 DNA follows: TGTGCCAGCAGTTTTGAGATCTCTGGAAACACCATATATTTT.

This clonotype occurred many times. An end of the junction differs from the germline gene, which may be a read error. The CDR3 DNA is TGTGCCAGCGGCCATGGACCCTCGGGGGGGAACAATGAGCAGTTCTTC. Its translation: CASGHGPSGGNNEQFF. The genes are TRBV4-2 and TRBJ2-1; 8 nucleotides align to TRBD2. Germline lookup yields CDR1 LGHNA and CDR2 YNFKEQ. This CDR3 contains 16 residues.

This clonotype has more than one count but fewer than ten. This chain joins TRBV11-2 and TRBJ2-5; TRBD2 agrees at 10 bases. CDR3 size: 16 residues. CDR1 and CDR2 (germline): SGHAT, FQNNGV. V trimming: 1 base; J trimming: 2 bases; junction bases outside the gene matches: 4. This CDR3 reads CASSLGAAGGQETQYF. The CDR3 DNA reads as TGTGCCAGCAGCTTAGGGGCAGCGGGGGGGCAAGAGACCCAGTACTTC.

The chain carries TRBV12-3 or TRBV12-4 and TRBJ1-6; the D gene is possibly TRBD1 (6 bases). Trimming cost V 3 bases and J 1 base, with 7 bases left between them. The CDR3 length is 15 residues. CDR3 region: CASSFGQSYNSPLHF. The CDR3 nucleotides are TGTGCCAGCAGTTTTGGACAGTCCTATAATTCACCCCTCCACTTT.

This clonotype showed up just once. The rearrangement joins TRBV24-1 to TRBJ2-7, with 11 bases matching TRBD1. The CDR3 is 14 residues long. V shed 2 bases and J 6 bases; nucleotides not matched to a gene: 2. Per the germline V gene, CDR1 is KGHDR and CDR2 is SFDVKD. Here the CDR3 reads CATSDWTGGLEQYV. The CDR3 DNA follows: TGTGCCACCAGTGATTGGACAGGGGGCCTCGAGCAGTACGTC.

The chain carries TRBV20-1 and TRBJ2-3, with 9 bases lining up with TRBD2. Per the germline V gene, CDR1 is DFQATT and CDR2 is SNEGSKA (reference sequence). Unmatched junction bases numbered 4, after V lost 3 bases and J lost 0 bases. This CDR3 contains 15 residues. CDR3 loop: CSASGTSRSTDTQYF. In DNA form, the CDR3 reads TGCAGTGCTAGCGGGACTAGCCGGAGCACAGATACGCAGTATTTT.